These 15 T cell receptor beta chains were all obtained from the same sample, sequenced in a study of vaccination and CD4 T cells after COVID-19. With the Oncomine TCR Beta short-read assay, DNA from cultured CD4+ T cells was sequenced. TCRdb re-derived calls from the PCR reads in MiXCR, one entry per CDR3 protein. This table holds about 27,000 distinct CDR3 sequences, about 60% found once. Indicated treatment: 10-day PBMC culture with coronavirus spike peptide pools or control peptides (ViraFEST assay). For these receptors, no antigen is known. The material was CD4+ T cells from blood, cultured in vitro, obtained after SARS-CoV-2 vaccination. Receptors originate from a human donor who received a COVID-19 vaccine.

This clonotype was counted a few times. J is TRBJ2-3 and V is TRBV27; tentative D call: TRBD2 (5 bases). The CDR3 consists of 14 residues. Looked up from germline, CDR1 is MNHEY and CDR2 is SMNVEV (reference sequence). V lost 8 bases to trimming and J lost 2 bases, with 14 bases between them. CDR3: CASGLNAATDTQYF. The CDR3 region has the DNA TGTGCCAGCGGACTCAACGCGGCCACAGATACGCAGTATTTT.

The table lists this clonotype with a count of one. V and J are TRBV12-3 or TRBV12-4 and TRBJ1-1, with a tentative D call TRBD1 (5 bases). The ends were cut back, 1 base at V and 4 bases at J, with 10 bases in the middle. CDR3 length: 14 amino acids. The DNA of the CDR3 is TGTGCCAGCAGTTTAGAGGGGCAGGGCACTGAAGCTTTCTTT. Its protein is CASSLEGQGTEAFF.

The table lists this clonotype with a few counts. The CDR3 DNA follows: TGTGCCAGCAGTTTAGGAACAGGGGGATACATATCTGGGGCCAACGTCCTGACTTTC. Translating gives CASSLGTGGYISGANVLTF. The chain employs TRBV12-3 or TRBV12-4 and TRBJ2-6; the match to TRBD1 covers 8 bases. The CDR3 runs to 19 residues. The V gene end was trimmed by 1 base and the J gene end by 1 base; junction bases not matched to a gene: 9.

The rearrangement links TRBV2 to TRBJ1-6, with D perhaps TRBD1 (6 bases). Germline V gene lookup returns CDR1 SNHLY and CDR2 FYNNEI. The length of the CDR3 is 17 residues. Trimming removed 4 bases at V and 8 bases at J, with 21 bases between. The CDR3: CASSGPRTGLEDSPLHF. DNA for the CDR3: TGTGCCAGCAGTGGGCCCCGAACAGGGTTGGAGGATTCACCCCTCCACTTT. Together with reference TRBV2 and TRBJ1-6, the CDR3 gives the full variable domain: EPEVTQTPSHQVTQMGQEVILRCVPISNHLYFYWYRQILGQKVEFLVSFYNNEISEKSEIFDDQFSVERPDGSNFTLKIRSTKLEDSAMYFCASSGPRTGLEDSPLHFGNGTRLTVT.

This chain connects TRBV9 to TRBJ1-1; a weak D match, TRBD1 (5 bases). Germline CDR1 is SGDLS and CDR2 is YYNGEE. V was trimmed by 4 bases and J by 0 bases, leaving 19 bases between them. The CDR3 loop spans 17 amino acids. CDR3 bases: TGTGCCAGCAGCCCCCCAGAGAGAGGGGCTTTGAACACTGAAGCTTTCTTT. It yields the protein CASSPPERGALNTEAFF.

The rearrangement joins TRBV7-9 to TRBJ2-1; 10 nucleotides agree with TRBD1. Germline V gene lookup returns CDR1 SEHNR and CDR2 FQNEAQ (reference sequence). This CDR3 is built from 15 residues. The V and J ends lost 1 base and 6 bases, in that order; junction bases with no gene match: 3. The CDR3 nucleotides are TGTGCCAGCAGCTTAGTGGGACAGGGGTCCAATGAGCAGTTCTTC. The encoded protein is CASSLVGQGSNEQFF. The entire variable domain, with the rest obtained from reference TRBV7-9 and TRBJ2-1, is as follows: DTGVSQNPRHKITKRGQNVTFRCDPISEHNRLYWYRQTLGQGPEFLTYFQNEAQLEKSRLLSDRFSAERPKGSFSTLEIQRTEQGDSAMYLCASSLVGQGSNEQFFGPGTRLTVL.

J is TRBJ1-6 and V is TRBV4-2; the D is unclear. The germline V gene has CDR1 LGHNA and CDR2 YNFKEQ. V gave up 0 bases and J gave up 8 bases, with 8 bases separating them. The CDR3 covers 14 residues. The CDR3 coding sequence is TGTGCCAGCAGCCAAGATCTGAGGGATTCACCCCTCCACTTT. The encoded protein is CASSQDLRDSPLHF.

The chain couples TRBV5-6 to TRBJ1-1, with 9 bases identical to TRBD1. The CDR3 consists of 16 residues. Trimming removed 6 bases from V and 4 bases from J; junction bases left unmatched: 13. Germline V gives CDR1 SGHDT, CDR2 YYEEEE. The CDR3 nucleotides are TGTGCCAGCATCAAAACAGGGGGCGGAGACGCCACTGAAGCTTTCTTT. Amino acids: CASIKTGGGDATEAFF. Variable domain in full (rest from reference TRBV5-6 and TRBJ1-1): DAGVTQSPTHLIKTRGQQVTLRCSPKSGHDTVSWYQQALGQGPQFIFQYYEEEERQRGNFPDRFSGHQFPNYSSELNVNALLLGDSALYLCASIKTGGGDATEAFFGQGTRLTVV.

The chain recombines TRBV12-3 or TRBV12-4 with TRBJ1-2; TRBD1 is a possible D gene (5 bases). The CDR3 is made up of 11 amino acids. V was clipped by 7 bases and J by 6 bases, with 9 bases between them. The CDR3 sequence: CASTVGDGYTF. CDR3 bases: TGTGCCAGCACTGTAGGGGATGGCTACACCTTC.

In this sample, this clonotype turned up a few times. This chain connects TRBV5-1 to TRBJ1-5; a weak D match, TRBD1 (5 bases). V shed 0 bases and J shed 0 bases, with 7 bases lying between them. The CDR3 runs to 15 residues. CDR1 and CDR2 (germline): SGHRS, YFSETQ. This chain's CDR3 is CASSLGGASNQPQHF. Written as DNA, the CDR3 is TGCGCCAGCAGCTTGGGTGGGGCTAGCAATCAGCCCCAGCATTTT.

This clonotype was counted between two and nine times. The chain has TRBV20-1 and TRBJ2-7; D may be TRBD1 (6 bases). Per the germline V gene, CDR1 is DFQATT and CDR2 is SNEGSKA (reference sequence). The CDR3 is made up of 14 amino acids. Trimming pared 0 bases from V and 5 bases from J, leaving 14 bases between. Written as DNA, the CDR3 is TGCAGTGCTAGAGATCCTGGGGGCGACGACGAGCAGTACTTC. It yields the protein CSARDPGGDDEQYF.

This rearrangement joins TRBV7-8 to TRBJ2-7; tentatively, D is TRBD1 (5 bases). The V end was cut by 5 bases, the J end by 6 bases, with 17 bases between. The CDR3 covers 14 residues. CDR1 SGHVS and CDR2 FQNEAQ come from the germline V gene. This CDR3 reads CASSPRVLPVEQYF. The CDR3 coding sequence is TGTGCCAGCAGCCCCAGGGTTCTTCCGGTCGAGCAGTACTTC. The full variable domain, with the rest looked up from reference TRBV7-8 and TRBJ2-7, is GAGVSQSPRYKVAKRGQDVALRCDPISGHVSLFWYQQALGQGPEFLTYFQNEAQLDKSGLPSDRFFAERPEGSVSTLKIQRTQQEDSAVYLCASSPRVLPVEQYFGPGTRLTVT.

The chain has TRBV19 and TRBJ2-3, with 8 bases that match TRBD2. Germline CDR1 LNHDA, CDR2 SQIVND (reference sequence). The CDR3 length is 16 residues. V lost 4 bases to trimming and J lost 0 bases; unmatched junction nucleotides: 6. In DNA form, the CDR3 reads TGTGCCAGTAGTAGATATAGCGGGGTTAGCACAGATACGCAGTATTTT. Residues: CASSRYSGVSTDTQYF.

DNA of the CDR3: TGCAGCGTTTATTCCCGGGAAGAGACCCAGTACTTC. Protein: CSVYSREETQYF. The chain has TRBV29-1 and TRBJ2-5; D gene uncertain. This CDR3 is 12 amino acids long. Trimming removed 5 bases at V and 3 bases at J, with 10 bases between. In germline, CDR1 is SQVTM, CDR2 ANQGSEA.

V is TRBV20-1 and J is TRBJ2-1; 8 bases map to TRBD2. There are 14 residues in the CDR3. Trimming took 6 bases from V and 6 from J; bases not matched to a gene: 10. The germline V gene has CDR1 DFQATT and CDR2 SNEGSKA (reference sequence). The CDR3 sequence is CSARPGGLSNEQFF. The CDR3 DNA sequence: TGCAGTGCCCGCCCGGGGGGGCTTAGCAATGAGCAGTTCTTC.